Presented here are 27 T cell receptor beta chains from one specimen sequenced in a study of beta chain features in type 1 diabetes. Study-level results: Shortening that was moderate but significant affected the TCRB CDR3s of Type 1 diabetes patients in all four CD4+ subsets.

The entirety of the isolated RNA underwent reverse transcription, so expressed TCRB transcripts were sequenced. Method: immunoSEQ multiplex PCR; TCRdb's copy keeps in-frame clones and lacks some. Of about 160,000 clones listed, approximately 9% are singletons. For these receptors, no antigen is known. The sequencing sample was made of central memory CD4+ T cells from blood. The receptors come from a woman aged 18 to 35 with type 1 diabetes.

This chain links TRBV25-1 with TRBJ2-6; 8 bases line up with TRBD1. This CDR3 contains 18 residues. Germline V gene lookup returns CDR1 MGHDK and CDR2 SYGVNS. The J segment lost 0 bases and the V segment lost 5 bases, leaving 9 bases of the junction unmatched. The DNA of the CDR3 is TGTGCCAGCAGTAAAGGACAGGGTCGCGGCTCTGGGGCCAACGTCCTGACTTTC. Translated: CASSKGQGRGSGANVLTF.

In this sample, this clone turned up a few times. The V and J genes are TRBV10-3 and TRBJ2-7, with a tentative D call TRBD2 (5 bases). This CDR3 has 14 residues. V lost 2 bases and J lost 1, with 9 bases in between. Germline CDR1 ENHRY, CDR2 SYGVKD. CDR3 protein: CAISEPGGSYEQYF. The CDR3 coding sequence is TGTGCCATCAGTGAGCCCGGAGGTTCCTACGAGCAGTACTTC.

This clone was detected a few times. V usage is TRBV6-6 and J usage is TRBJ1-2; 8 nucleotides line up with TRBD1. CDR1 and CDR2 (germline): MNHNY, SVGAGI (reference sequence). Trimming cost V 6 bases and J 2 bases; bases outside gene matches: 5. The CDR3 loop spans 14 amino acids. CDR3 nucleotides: TGTGCCAGCAGCCCCGGGACAGGCAACTATGGCTACACCTTC. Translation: CASSPGTGNYGYTF.

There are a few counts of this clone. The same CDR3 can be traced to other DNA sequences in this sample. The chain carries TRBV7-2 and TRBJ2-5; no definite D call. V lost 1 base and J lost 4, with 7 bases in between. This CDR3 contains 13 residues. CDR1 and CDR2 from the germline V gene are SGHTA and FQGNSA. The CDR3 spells CASSLGAAETQYF. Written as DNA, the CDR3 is TGTGCCAGCAGCTTAGGGGCAGCAGAGACCCAGTACTTC.

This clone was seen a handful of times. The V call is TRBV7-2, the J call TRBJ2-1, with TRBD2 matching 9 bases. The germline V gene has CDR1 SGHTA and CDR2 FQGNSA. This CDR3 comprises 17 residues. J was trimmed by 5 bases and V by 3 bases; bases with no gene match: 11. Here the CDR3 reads CASSLTPGLAVHNEQFF. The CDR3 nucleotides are TGTGCCAGCAGCTTGACTCCGGGACTAGCTGTACACAATGAGCAGTTCTTC.

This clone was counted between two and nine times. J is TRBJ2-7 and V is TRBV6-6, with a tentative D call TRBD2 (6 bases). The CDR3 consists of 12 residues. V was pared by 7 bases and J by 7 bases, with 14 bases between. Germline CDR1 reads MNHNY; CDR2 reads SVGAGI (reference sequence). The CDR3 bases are TGTGCCAGCACCTCCCCAGGGAGGGAGCAGTACTTC. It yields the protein CASTSPGREQYF.

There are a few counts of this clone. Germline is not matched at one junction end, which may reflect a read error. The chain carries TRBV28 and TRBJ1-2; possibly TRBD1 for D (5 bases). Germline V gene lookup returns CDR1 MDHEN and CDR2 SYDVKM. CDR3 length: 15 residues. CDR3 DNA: TGTGACAGCAGTTCTGGTCAGGGAACTACGTATGGCTACACCTTC. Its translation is CDSSSGQGTTYGYTF.

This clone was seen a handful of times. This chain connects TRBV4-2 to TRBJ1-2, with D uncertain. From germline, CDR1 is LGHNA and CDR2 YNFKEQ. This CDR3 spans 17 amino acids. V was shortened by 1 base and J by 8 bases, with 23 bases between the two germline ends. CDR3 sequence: CASSQGLPRSLSSGYTF. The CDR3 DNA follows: TGTGCCAGCAGCCAAGGGCTGCCCAGGTCACTATCTAGCGGCTACACCTTC.

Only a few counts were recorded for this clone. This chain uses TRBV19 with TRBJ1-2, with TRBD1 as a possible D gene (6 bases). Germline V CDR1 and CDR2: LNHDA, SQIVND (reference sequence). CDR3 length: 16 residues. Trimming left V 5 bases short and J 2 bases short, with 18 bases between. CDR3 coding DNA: TGTGCCAGTAGTCTGGGGGGGGCCAAGTTCAACTATGGCTACACCTTC. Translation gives CASSLGGAKFNYGYTF.

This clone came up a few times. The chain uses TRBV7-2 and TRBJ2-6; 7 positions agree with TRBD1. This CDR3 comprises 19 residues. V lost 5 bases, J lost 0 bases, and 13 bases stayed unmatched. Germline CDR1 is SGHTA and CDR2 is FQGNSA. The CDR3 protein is CASSQAPGQRDSGANVLTF. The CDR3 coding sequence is TGTGCCAGCAGCCAGGCACCGGGACAGAGAGACTCTGGGGCCAACGTCCTGACTTTC.

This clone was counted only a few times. Written as DNA, the CDR3 is TGTGCCAGCAGCTTAACCCCCACGACAGGGAACTATGGCTACACCTTC. This sequence encodes CASSLTPTTGNYGYTF. V is TRBV7-2 and J is TRBJ1-2; 7 bases map to TRBD1. J was trimmed by 2 bases and V by 2 bases; bases with no gene match: 8. Germline V gene lookup returns CDR1 SGHTA and CDR2 FQGNSA. This CDR3 is 16 amino acids long.

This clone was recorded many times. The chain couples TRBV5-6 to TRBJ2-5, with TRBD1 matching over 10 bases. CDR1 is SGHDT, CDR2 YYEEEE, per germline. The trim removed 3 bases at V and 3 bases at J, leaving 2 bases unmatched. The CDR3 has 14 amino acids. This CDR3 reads CASSSGTGEETQYF. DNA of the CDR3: TGTGCCAGCAGCTCGGGGACAGGGGAAGAGACCCAGTACTTC.

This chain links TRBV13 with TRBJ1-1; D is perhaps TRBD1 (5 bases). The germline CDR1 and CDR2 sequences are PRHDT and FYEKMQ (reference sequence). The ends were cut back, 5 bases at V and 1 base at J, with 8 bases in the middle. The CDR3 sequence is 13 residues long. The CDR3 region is CASSRDRNTEAFF. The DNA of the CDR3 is TGTGCCAGCAGCCGAGACAGGAACACTGAAGCTTTCTTT. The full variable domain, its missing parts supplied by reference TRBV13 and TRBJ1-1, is AAGVIQSPRHLIKEKRETATLKCYPIPRHDTVYWYQQGPGQDPQFLISFYEKMQSDKGSIPDRFSAQQFSDYHSELNMSSLELGDSALYFCASSRDRNTEAFFGQGTRLTVV.

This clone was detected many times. For the CDR3, the DNA is TGCAGCGTTGAGCGGGACCGCAAAGAGACCCAGTACTTC. Translation gives CSVERDRKETQYF. The chain carries TRBV29-1 and TRBJ2-5; perhaps TRBD2 as D (6 bases). V lost 3 bases and J lost 3, with 11 bases in between. The germline V gene encodes CDR1 SQVTM and CDR2 ANQGSEA. This CDR3 has 13 residues.

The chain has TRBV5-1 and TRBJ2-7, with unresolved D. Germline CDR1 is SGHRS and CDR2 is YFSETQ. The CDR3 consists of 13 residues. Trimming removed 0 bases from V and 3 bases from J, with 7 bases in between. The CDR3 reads CASSLDPVYEQYF. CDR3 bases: TGCGCCAGCAGCTTGGATCCTGTCTACGAGCAGTACTTC.

The CDR3 protein is CASSHPDRAYGYTF. CDR3 sequence (DNA): TGCGCCAGCAGCCACCCGGACAGGGCTTATGGCTACACCTTC. The V call is TRBV4-1, the J call TRBJ1-2; 8 positions agree with TRBD1. This CDR3 is built from 14 residues. V gave up 3 bases and J gave up 5 bases; unmatched junction bases: 5. Per the germline V gene, CDR1 is MGHRA and CDR2 is YSYEKL.

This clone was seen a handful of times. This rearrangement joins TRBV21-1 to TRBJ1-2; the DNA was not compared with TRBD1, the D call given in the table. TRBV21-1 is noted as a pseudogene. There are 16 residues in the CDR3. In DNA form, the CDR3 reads TGTGCCAGCACCTCGGGACAGGCCTCTTCTAACTATGGCTACACCTTC. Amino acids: CASTSGQASSNYGYTF.

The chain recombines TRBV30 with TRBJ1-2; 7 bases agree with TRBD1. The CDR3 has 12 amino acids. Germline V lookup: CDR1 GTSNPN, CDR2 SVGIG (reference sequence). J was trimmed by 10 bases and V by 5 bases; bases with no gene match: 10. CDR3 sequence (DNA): TGTGCCTGGTCCGACAGGGTGAGGGCCTACACCTTC. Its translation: CAWSDRVRAYTF.

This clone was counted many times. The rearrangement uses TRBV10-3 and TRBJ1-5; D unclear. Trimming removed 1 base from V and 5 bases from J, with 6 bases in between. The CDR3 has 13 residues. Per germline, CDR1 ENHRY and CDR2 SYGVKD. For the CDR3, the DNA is TGTGCCATCAGTGAGTTGTCGGATCAGCCCCAGCATTTT. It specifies CAISELSDQPQHF.

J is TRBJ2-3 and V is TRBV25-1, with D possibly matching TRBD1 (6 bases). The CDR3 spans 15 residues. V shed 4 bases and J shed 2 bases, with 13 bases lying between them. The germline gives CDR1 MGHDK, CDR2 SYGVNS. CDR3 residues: CASSGLDSFTDTQYF. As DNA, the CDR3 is TGTGCCAGCAGTGGGTTGGACAGCTTCACAGATACGCAGTATTTT.

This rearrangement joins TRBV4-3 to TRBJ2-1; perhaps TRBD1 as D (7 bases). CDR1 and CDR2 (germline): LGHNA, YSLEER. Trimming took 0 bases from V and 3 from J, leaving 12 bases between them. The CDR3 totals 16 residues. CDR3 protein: CASSQEPGDSYNEQFF. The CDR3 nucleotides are TGCGCCAGCAGCCAAGAGCCGGGGGACAGCTACAATGAGCAGTTCTTC.

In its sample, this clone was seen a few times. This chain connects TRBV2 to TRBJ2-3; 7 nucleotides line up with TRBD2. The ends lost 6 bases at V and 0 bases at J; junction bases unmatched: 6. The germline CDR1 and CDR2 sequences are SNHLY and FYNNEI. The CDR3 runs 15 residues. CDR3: CASRPGTTSTDTQYF. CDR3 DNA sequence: TGTGCCAGCAGACCCGGGACTACTAGCACAGATACGCAGTATTTT.

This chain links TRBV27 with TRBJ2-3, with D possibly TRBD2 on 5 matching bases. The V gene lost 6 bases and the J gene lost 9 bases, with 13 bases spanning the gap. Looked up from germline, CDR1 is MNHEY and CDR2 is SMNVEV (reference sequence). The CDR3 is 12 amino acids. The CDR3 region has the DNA TGTGCCAGCAGGGACTGGCAGATGACGCAGTATTTT. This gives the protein CASRDWQMTQYF.

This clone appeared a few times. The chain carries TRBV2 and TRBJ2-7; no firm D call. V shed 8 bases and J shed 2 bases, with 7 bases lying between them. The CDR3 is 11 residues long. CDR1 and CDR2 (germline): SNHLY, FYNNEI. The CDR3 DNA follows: TGTGCCAGCTCCTACGCCTACGAGCAGTACTTC. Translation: CASSYAYEQYF. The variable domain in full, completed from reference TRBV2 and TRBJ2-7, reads EPEVTQTPSHQVTQMGQEVILRCVPISNHLYFYWYRQILGQKVEFLVSFYNNEISEKSEIFDDQFSVERPDGSNFTLKIRSTKLEDSAMYFCASSYAYEQYFGPGTRLTVT.

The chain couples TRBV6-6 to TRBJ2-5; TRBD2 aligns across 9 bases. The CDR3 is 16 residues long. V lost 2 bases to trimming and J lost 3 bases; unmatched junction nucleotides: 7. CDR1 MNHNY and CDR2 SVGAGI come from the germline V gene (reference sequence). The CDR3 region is CASSYERGGGKETQYF. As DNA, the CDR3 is TGTGCCAGCAGTTACGAACGCGGGGGGGGAAAAGAGACCCAGTACTTC.

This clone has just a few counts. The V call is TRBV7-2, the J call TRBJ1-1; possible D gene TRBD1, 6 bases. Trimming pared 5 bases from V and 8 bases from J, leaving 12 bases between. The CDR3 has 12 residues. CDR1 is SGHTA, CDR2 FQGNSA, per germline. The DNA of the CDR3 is TGTGCCAGCAGCCCATACGACAGGGAAGCTTTCTTT. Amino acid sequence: CASSPYDREAFF.

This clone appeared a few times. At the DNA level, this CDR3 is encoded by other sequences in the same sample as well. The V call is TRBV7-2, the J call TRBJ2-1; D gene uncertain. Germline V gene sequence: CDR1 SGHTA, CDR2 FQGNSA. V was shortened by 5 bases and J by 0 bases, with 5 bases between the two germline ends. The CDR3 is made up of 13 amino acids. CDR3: CASSPGSYNEQFF. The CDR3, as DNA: TGTGCCAGCAGCCCCGGCTCCTACAATGAGCAGTTCTTC.